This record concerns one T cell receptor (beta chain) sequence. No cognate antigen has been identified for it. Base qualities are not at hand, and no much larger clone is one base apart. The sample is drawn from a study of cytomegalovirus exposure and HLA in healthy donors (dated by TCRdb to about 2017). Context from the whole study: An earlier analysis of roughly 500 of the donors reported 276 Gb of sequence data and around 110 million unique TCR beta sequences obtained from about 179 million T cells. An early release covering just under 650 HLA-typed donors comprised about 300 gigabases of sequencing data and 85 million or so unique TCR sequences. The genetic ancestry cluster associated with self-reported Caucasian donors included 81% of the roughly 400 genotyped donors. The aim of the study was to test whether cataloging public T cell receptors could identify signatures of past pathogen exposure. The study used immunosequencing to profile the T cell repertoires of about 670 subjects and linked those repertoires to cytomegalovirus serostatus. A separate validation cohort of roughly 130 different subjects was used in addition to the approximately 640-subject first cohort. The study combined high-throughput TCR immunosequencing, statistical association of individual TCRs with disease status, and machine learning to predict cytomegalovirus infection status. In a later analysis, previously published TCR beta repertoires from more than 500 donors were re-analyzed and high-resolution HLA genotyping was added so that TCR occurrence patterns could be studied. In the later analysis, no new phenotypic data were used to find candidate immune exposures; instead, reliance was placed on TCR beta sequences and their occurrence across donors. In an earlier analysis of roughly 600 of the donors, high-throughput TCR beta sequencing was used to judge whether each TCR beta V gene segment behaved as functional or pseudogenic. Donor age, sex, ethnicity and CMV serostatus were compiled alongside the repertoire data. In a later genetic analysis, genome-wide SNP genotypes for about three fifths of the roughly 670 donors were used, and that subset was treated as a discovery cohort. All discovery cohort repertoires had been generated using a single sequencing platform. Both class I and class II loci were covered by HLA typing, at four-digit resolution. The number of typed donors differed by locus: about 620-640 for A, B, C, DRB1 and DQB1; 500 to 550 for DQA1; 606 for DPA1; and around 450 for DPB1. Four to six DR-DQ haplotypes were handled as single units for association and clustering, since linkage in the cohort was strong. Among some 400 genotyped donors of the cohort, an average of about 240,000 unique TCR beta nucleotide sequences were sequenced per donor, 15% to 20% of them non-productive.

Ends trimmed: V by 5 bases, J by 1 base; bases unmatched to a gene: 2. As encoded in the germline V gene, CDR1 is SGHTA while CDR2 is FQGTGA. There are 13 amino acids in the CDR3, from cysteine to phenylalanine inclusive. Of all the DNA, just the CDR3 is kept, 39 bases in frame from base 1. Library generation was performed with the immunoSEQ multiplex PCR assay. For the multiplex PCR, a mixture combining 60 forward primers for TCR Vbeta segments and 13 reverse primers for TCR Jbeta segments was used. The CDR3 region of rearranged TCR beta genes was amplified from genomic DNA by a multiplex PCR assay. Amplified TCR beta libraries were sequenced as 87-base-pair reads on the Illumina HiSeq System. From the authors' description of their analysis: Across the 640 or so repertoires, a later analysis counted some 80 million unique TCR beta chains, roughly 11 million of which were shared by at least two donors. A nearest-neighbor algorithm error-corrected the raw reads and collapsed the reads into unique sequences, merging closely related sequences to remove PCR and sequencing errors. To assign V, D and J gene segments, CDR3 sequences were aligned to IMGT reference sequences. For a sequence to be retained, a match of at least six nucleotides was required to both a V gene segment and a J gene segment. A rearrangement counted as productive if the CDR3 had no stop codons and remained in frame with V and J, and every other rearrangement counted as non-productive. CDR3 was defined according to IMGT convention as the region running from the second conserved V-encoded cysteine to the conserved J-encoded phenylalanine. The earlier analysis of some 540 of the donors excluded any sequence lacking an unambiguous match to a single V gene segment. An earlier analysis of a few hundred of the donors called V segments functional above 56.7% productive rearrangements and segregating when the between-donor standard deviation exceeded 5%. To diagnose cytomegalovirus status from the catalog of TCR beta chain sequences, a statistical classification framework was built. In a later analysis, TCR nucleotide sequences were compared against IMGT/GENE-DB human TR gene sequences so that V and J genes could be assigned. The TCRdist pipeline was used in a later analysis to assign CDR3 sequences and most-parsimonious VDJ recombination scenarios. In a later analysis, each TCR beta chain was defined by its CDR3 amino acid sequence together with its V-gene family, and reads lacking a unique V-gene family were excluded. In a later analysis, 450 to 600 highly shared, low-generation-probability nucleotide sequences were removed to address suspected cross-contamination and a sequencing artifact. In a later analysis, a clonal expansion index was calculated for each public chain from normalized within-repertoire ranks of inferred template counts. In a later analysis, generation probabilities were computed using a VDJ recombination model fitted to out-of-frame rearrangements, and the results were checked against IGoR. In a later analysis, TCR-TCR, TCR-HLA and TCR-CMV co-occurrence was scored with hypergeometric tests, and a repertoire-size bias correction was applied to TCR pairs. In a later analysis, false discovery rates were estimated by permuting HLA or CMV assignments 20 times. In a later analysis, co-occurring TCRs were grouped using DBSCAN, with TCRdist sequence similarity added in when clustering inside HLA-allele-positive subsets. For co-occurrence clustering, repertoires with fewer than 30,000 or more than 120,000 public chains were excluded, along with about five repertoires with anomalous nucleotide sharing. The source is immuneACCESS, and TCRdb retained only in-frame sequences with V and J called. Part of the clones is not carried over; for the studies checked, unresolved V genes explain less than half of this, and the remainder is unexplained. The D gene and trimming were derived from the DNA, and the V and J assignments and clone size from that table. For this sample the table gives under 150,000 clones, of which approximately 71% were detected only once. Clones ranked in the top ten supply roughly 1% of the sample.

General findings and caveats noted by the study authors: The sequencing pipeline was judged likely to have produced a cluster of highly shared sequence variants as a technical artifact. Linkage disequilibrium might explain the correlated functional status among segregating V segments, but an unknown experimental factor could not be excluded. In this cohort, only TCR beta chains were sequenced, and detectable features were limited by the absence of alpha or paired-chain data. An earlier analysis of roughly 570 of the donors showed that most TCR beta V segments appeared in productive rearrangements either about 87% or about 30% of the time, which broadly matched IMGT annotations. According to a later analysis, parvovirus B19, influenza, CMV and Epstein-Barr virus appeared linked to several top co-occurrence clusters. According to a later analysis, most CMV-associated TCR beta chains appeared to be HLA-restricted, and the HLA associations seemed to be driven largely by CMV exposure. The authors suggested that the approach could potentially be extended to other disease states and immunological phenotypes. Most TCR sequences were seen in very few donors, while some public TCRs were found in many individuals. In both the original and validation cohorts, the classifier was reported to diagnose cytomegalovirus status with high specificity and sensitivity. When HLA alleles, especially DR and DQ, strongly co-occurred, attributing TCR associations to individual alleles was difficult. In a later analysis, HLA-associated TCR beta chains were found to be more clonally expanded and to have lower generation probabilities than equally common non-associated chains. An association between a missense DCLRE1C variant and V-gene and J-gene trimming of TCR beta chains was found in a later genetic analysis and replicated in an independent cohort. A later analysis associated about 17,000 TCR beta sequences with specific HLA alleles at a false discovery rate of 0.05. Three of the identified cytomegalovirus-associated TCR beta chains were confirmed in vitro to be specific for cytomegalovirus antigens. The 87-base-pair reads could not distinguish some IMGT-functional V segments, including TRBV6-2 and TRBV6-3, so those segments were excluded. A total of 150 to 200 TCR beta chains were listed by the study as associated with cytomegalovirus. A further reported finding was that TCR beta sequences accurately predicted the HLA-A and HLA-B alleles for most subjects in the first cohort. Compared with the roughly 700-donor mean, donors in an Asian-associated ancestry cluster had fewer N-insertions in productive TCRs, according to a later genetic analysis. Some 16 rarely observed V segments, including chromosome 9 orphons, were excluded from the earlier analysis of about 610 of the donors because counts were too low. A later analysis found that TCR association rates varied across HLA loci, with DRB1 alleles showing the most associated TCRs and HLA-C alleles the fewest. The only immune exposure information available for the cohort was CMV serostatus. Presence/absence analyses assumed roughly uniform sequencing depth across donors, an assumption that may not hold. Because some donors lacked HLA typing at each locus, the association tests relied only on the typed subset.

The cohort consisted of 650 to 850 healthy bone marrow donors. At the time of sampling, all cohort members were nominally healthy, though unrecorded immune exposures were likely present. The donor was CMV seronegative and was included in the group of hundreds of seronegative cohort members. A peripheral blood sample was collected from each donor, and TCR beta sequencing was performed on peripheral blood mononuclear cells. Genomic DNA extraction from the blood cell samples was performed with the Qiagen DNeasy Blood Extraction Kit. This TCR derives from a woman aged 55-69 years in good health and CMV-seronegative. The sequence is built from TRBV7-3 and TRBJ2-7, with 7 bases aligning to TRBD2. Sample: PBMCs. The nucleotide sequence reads TGTGCCAGCAGCCGGGGGGAGTCCTACGAGCAGTACTTC. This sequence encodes CASSRGESYEQYF.